One sample yielded the 4 T cell receptor beta chains listed below, sequenced in a study of cytomegalovirus exposure and HLA in healthy donors. Produced via immunoSEQ multiplex PCR; TCRdb's table is partial and in-frame only. The table lists approximately 60,000 clones, roughly nine tenths of them singletons. Sequencing input: PBMCs. The receptor set was obtained from a woman aged 18-29 years in good health and CMV-seronegative.

This clone was detected once. This chain joins TRBV6-5 and TRBJ2-1, with TRBD1 as a possible D gene (7 bases). Germline-derived CDR1 and CDR2 are MNHEY and SVGAGI. There are 15 residues in the CDR3. V lost 5 bases to trimming and J lost 4 bases, with 15 bases between them. CDR3 in DNA: TGTGCCAGCAGTCCGCGGGACAGAAGTTACAATGAGCAGTTCTTC. This gives the protein CASSPRDRSYNEQFF.

V usage is TRBV11-2 and J usage is TRBJ2-1; D remains unclear. With 1 base removed from V and 5 bases from J, the gap between germline ends came to 6 bases. CDR1 and CDR2 (germline): SGHAT, FQNNGV. The CDR3 contains 13 residues. CDR3 residues: CASSLAPDNEQFF. The DNA of the CDR3 is TGTGCCAGCAGCTTAGCTCCGGACAATGAGCAGTTCTTC.

V usage is TRBV2 and J usage is TRBJ1-1; 10 nucleotides line up with TRBD1. Germline values: CDR1 SNHLY, CDR2 FYNNEI. Trimming at V came to 3 bases and at J to 1 base, leaving 17 bases not matched to a gene. This CDR3 has 20 residues. The CDR3 reads CASSETYRDRGSRWNTEAFF. CDR3 nucleotide sequence: TGTGCCAGCAGTGAGACCTACCGGGACAGGGGCTCTAGATGGAACACTGAAGCTTTCTTT.

The V call is TRBV7-9, the J call TRBJ2-7; 8 positions match TRBD1. Per germline, CDR1 SEHNR and CDR2 FQNEAQ (reference sequence). CDR3 length: 16 amino acids. V was pared by 5 bases and J by 6 bases, with 15 bases of the junction left unmatched. The DNA of the CDR3 is TGTGCCAGCAGCGCCCGGTGGCAGGGGGCTTTATCCGAGCAGTACTTC. Residues: CASSARWQGALSEQYF.